The rows below give T cell receptor beta chains drawn from one sample of a study of blood T cell repertoires in COVID-19. The table came from immunoSEQ multiplex PCR; TCRdb's copy has only in-frame clones and leaves some out. The sample yields around 400,000 clones, roughly 88% seen once. Specimen: PBMCs or T cells enriched from blood (not recorded which). These receptors were taken from a young woman who had been exposed to COVID-19. The CDR3 runs from the conserved cysteine through the conserved F or W. Each record gives: J gene, V gene, D gene, clone size, CDR3 DNA, CDR3 protein. A D gene is named only where the DNA matches it firmly. A row's size may be missing; if present it is once, few, many or a size class.

TRBJ2-1,TRBV28,-,-,TGTGCCAGCAGTTTTCCCATGCTAGCGAATGAGCAGTTCTTC,CASSFPMLANEQFF
TRBJ2-7,TRBV10-2,-,-,TGCGCCAGCAGTGAGGGACTTCCCTACGAGCAGTACTTC,CASSEGLPYEQYF
TRBJ1-5,TRBV21-1,-,-,TGTGCCAGCAGCAATACAGGGGCTCGCAATCAGCCCCAGCATTTT,CASSNTGARNQPQHF
TRBJ2-7,TRBV6-5,TRBD1,-,TGTGCCAGCAGTTCTAGTCTCGGGACAGGGCGCTACGAGCAGTACTTC,CASSSSLGTGRYEQYF
TRBJ2-1,TRBV20-1,TRBD2,-,TGCAGTGCTAGTCTTTTGACTAGCGGGAGTCCCCATGGTGAGCAGTTCTTC,CSASLLTSGSPHGEQFF
TRBJ2-7,TRBV10-1,-,-,TGCGCCAGCAGTGAACTGGCAGGGTTCCACGAGCAGTACTTC,CASSELAGFHEQYF
TRBJ1-5,TRBV14,-,-,TGTGCCAGCAGCCAAGATCAGAACCCGGAGTATAGCAATCAGCCCCAGCATTTT,CASSQDQNPEYSNQPQHF
TRBJ1-2,TRBV19,-,-,TGTGCCAGTACCCAGGACAGCTATGGCTACACCTTC,CASTQDSYGYTF
TRBJ2-1,TRBV27,-,few,TGTGCCAGTACCCCCTTCACAGCCTACAATGAGCAGTTCTTC,CASTPFTAYNEQFF
TRBJ2-7,TRBV3-1/TRBV3-2,-,-,TGTGCCAGCAGCATGCGCGGGACAGCCTACGAGCAGTACTTC,CASSMRGTAYEQYF